These T cell receptor beta chains were read from a single sample in a study of blood T cells in healthy people across ages. TCRdb re-derived calls from the 5' RACE reads in MiXCR, one entry per CDR3 protein. The sample lists about 570,000 distinct CDR3 sequences; 27% were seen once. Material for sequencing was blood. All receptors derive from an older woman in good health. The CDR3 runs from the conserved cysteine through the conserved F or W. D genes are given only for firm matches. Clone size is given for some rows only: seen once, a few or many times, or a class if the clone is expanded.

j_call v_call clone_size d_call cdr3_aa cdr3_nt
TRBJ1-2 TRBV6-6 NA NA CASSYPRHKSF TGTGCCAGCAGTTACCCGCGACATAAGTCCTTC
TRBJ2-7 TRBV10-3 few TRBD1 CAIRPGQAWGEQYF TGTGCCATCAGACCGGGACAGGCCTGGGGTGAGCAGTACTTC
TRBJ2-1 TRBV5-4 NA TRBD2 CASSIPSGGKPSEQFF TGTGCCAGCAGCATCCCTAGCGGGGGGAAACCCTCCGAGCAGTTCTTC
TRBJ2-7 TRBV7-2 NA NA CASSLGQYSYEQYF TGTGCCAGCAGCTTAGGACAGTACTCCTACGAGCAGTACTTC
TRBJ2-3 TRBV11-3 few NA CASSSANTDTQYF TGTGCCAGCAGCTCGGCCAACACAGATACGCAGTATTTT
TRBJ1-3 TRBV4-2 NA NA CASSSLSGGPFSGNTIYF TGTGCCAGCAGCTCACTGAGCGGGGGCCCTTTCTCTGGAAACACCATATATTTT
TRBJ2-1 TRBV11-3 NA NA CASSLAGADNEQFF TGTGCCAGCAGCTTAGCGGGAGCTGACAATGAGCAGTTCTTC
TRBJ2-5 TRBV29-1 few NA CSVRRANGETQYF TGCAGCGTACGCAGGGCGAACGGGGAGACCCAGTACTTC
TRBJ1-2 TRBV7-2 NA NA CASSFTVPDHLLFSDGYTF TGTGCCAGCAGCTTTACAGTACCAGACCACTTACTGTTTTCAGATGGCTACACCTTC
TRBJ2-5 TRBV20-1 few NA CSGYRAEETQYF TGCAGTGGATACAGGGCTGAAGAGACCCAGTACTTC
TRBJ1-2 TRBV13 few NA CASSSTGVRGYTF TGTGCCAGCAGCTCTACTGGGGTTCGCGGCTACACCTTC
TRBJ2-5 TRBV13 NA NA CASSLTPGPQYF TGTGCCAGCAGCCTCACACCCGGGCCCCAGTACTTC
TRBJ1-6 TRBV12-3/TRBV12-4 NA NA CASSLFGGPNSPLHF TGTGCCAGCAGTTTATTTGGGGGCCCTAATTCACCCCTCCACTTT
TRBJ1-4 TRBV7-8 NA NA CASSSGFGGTNEKLFF TGTGCCAGCAGCTCCGGATTCGGGGGAACTAATGAAAAACTGTTTTTT
TRBJ2-3 TRBV7-9 few TRBD2 CASSSEGLAGRNTQYF TGTGCCAGCAGCTCTGAGGGACTAGCGGGTAGGAATACGCAGTATTTT
TRBJ2-1 TRBV20-1 many TRBD2 CSARPGTSGLSSYNEQFF TGCAGTGCTAGACCCGGGACTAGCGGGTTGAGCTCCTACAATGAGCAGTTCTTC
TRBJ2-7 TRBV29-1 NA NA CSVGGGSYEQYF TGCAGCGTTGGCGGTGGTTCCTACGAGCAGTACTTC
TRBJ2-7 TRBV5-1 few NA CASSNTATYEQYF TGCGCCAGCAGCAATACAGCGACCTACGAGCAGTACTTC
TRBJ2-5 TRBV5-1 few NA CASSLAGRQMGETQYF TGCGCCAGCAGCTTGGCAGGACGCCAGATGGGGGAGACCCAGTACTTC
TRBJ1-4 TRBV6-2/TRBV6-3 few NA CASSYSETRNEKLFF TGTGCCAGCAGTTACTCAGAGACGCGAAATGAAAAACTGTTTTTT
TRBJ1-1 TRBV7-2 few TRBD1 CASSPDREGEAFF TGTGCCAGCAGCCCCGACAGGGAAGGTGAAGCTTTCTTT
TRBJ1-4 TRBV6-2/TRBV6-3 NA NA CASSYKGAVGKLFF TGTGCCAGCAGTTACAAGGGAGCCGTGGGAAAACTGTTTTTT
TRBJ2-5 TRBV5-1 few TRBD2 CASSLGSGKETQYF TGCGCCAGCAGCTTGGGTAGCGGGAAAGAGACCCAGTACTTC
TRBJ2-2 TRBV29-1 few NA CSAGSPANTGELFF TGCAGCGCCGGCTCACCAGCGAACACCGGGGAGCTGTTTTTT
TRBJ2-1 TRBV12-3/TRBV12-4 NA TRBD2 CASSFAWRGNEQFF TGTGCCAGCAGTTTTGCGTGGCGGGGGAATGAGCAGTTCTTC
TRBJ2-4 TRBV3-1 few NA CASSQGDIQYF TGTGCCAGCAGCCAAGGGGACATTCAGTACTTC
TRBJ2-5 TRBV14 few NA CASSQRQYQETQYF TGTGCCAGCAGCCAACGACAGTACCAAGAGACCCAGTACTTC
TRBJ1-2 TRBV12-3/TRBV12-4 few NA CASSRTGQSYGYTF TGTGCCAGCTCTCGGACGGGCCAGAGCTATGGCTACACCTTC
TRBJ2-5 TRBV6-1 NA NA CASSERAGKYF TGTGCCAGCAGTGAGCGGGCAGGGAAGTACTTC
TRBJ2-4 TRBV24-1 NA TRBD1 CATSDWGQGGAKNIQYF TGTGCCACCAGTGATTGGGGACAGGGAGGGGCCAAAAACATTCAGTACTTC